A selection of T cell receptor beta chains follows, all from one sample in a study of T cell responses to AZD1222 COVID-19 vaccine. This table comes from immunoSEQ multiplex PCR, and its TCRdb copy is limited to in-frame clones, with some not included. The sample has approximately 150,000 clones; approximately 91% are singletons. The sample in question was peripheral blood, obtained on day 0 of AZD1222 vaccination. The receptors were sampled from an adult in good health. CDR3s include the opening cysteine and the closing phenylalanine or tryptophan. Each record gives: V gene, J gene, CDR3 protein.

TRBV7-2	TRBJ1-2	CASSPPGTGFNGYTF
TRBV30	TRBJ1-2	CAWSVLEDYGYTF
TRBV5-4	TRBJ1-1	CASGMTGKTEAFF
TRBV28	TRBJ1-1	CASSFEYPLSSSEAFF
TRBV27	TRBJ2-5	CVKRDSLVETQYF
TRBV9	TRBJ1-2	CASSVGSVGYGYTF
TRBV15	TRBJ2-7	CATRTTTIAYEQYF
TRBV6-5	TRBJ1-1	CASSYGGLNTEAFF
TRBV10-1	TRBJ2-1	CASSALISGGVQFF
TRBV7-2	TRBJ2-7	CASSLPQTYEQYF
TRBV10-2	TRBJ2-7	CAAQDSGGYEQYF
TRBV7-9	TRBJ1-1	CASSLAQIDMNTEAFF
TRBV18	TRBJ2-7	CASSPKSLYEQYF
TRBV4-1	TRBJ2-6	CASSQDRVGVSGANVLTF
TRBV7-2	TRBJ1-5	CASSSGQGAGQPQHF
TRBV6-4	TRBJ2-2	CASSTGTTGELFF
TRBV7-9	TRBJ1-2	CASSFFDRGNYGYTF
TRBV15	TRBJ2-5	CATKNRQLQETQYF
TRBV30	TRBJ1-2	CAWSPRGGKNYGYTF
TRBV19	TRBJ2-1	CASSMSGGLRNEQFF
TRBV7-6	TRBJ2-5	CASSRGRLSETQYF
TRBV28	TRBJ2-7	CASSDRVNEQYF
TRBV28	TRBJ2-5	CASSLTSGRAETQYF
TRBV6-4	TRBJ2-2	CASRGENTGELFF
TRBV7-2	TRBJ2-5	CASSLGGLETQYF
TRBV10-3	TRBJ1-4	CAISGGVDEKLFF
TRBV6-2/TRBV6-3	TRBJ1-4	CASSYRTPGPNEKLFF
TRBV11-1	TRBJ2-1	CASSPRQGKDNEQFF
TRBV2	TRBJ2-7	CASSVPGTIEQYF
TRBV7-9	TRBJ1-3	CASSLARGTGNTIYF
TRBV27	TRBJ2-1	CASSAVSYNEQFF
TRBV19	TRBJ1-1	CASSISLAEAFF
TRBV28	TRBJ1-1	CASREMNTEAFF
TRBV5-1	TRBJ2-3	CASSLYGGTDTQYF
TRBV12-5	TRBJ2-1	CASALDRGIDEQFF
TRBV30	TRBJ1-2	CAWSRGGVRTF
TRBV3-1/TRBV3-2	TRBJ2-5	CASSPLGGAWETQYF
TRBV11-2	TRBJ1-5	CASSSSPSEGPQHF
TRBV7-2	TRBJ2-7	CASSLGFDYEQYF
TRBV28	TRBJ1-2	CASTPGGAGYGYTF
TRBV28	TRBJ2-5	CASNLSQGPETQYF
TRBV9	TRBJ2-1	CASSGLSEQFF
TRBV7-9	TRBJ2-2	CASSYDRGPGELFF
TRBV5-6	TRBJ1-6	CASSSRPTASPLHF
TRBV25-1	TRBJ1-1	CASSHQGGAFF
TRBV16	TRBJ2-3	CASSQSYRTDTQYF
TRBV5-1	TRBJ2-7	CASSMTSGTRIYEQYF
TRBV9	TRBJ1-1	CASSPTTEAFF